The 24 T cell receptor beta chains given below trace back to one sample, sequenced in a study of breast tumors, draining lymph nodes, adjacent tissues (TCRdb year 2016). The lymph node samples were taken from the axillary draining lymph nodes of breast cancer patients. Receptor libraries were prepared by multiplex PCR. The sequencer listed for this sample is Illumina HiSeq 2000. TCRdb reprocessed the public reads (quality trimming at Q25 with fastp, clone calling with MiXCR) and kept in-frame beta chains. All rows with the same CDR3 protein become a single entry with the most common DNA and genes. This sample comprises about 230,000 distinct CDR3 sequences, 32% of them detected only once. Of the sample, 1.4% is held by the ten largest clones. Sequenced input: axillary lymph node tissue. The receptors come from a female donor with breast cancer. Some clones in this sample may be carry-over from other donors' samples.

A remark on this clonotype: Relative to the germline gene, one junction end is altered; a read error may explain this. The chain employs TRBV10-3 and TRBJ2-6, with a possible D match to TRBD2 (6 bases). The germline V gene encodes CDR1 ENHRY and CDR2 SYGVKD. This CDR3 comprises 15 residues. This CDR3 is CAISERKGGDSTEAF. As DNA, the CDR3 is TGTGCCATCAGTGAGCGGAAGGGCGGGGATAGCACTGAAGCTTTC.

This clonotype showed up many times. V usage is TRBV11-2 and J usage is TRBJ1-4; weak D call: TRBD1 (5 bases). CDR1 and CDR2 (germline): SGHAT, FQNNGV. The CDR3 loop spans 15 amino acids. Trimming left V 4 bases short and J 3 bases short, with 12 bases between. In nucleotides, the CDR3 is TGTGCCAGCAGCTCCCAGGGATTGGCTAATGAAAAACTGTTTTTT. It codes for CASSSQGLANEKLFF.

The J gene is TRBJ2-3, the V gene TRBV29-1; TRBD2 matches at 14 bases. With V trimmed by 8 bases and J by 2 bases, 18 bases remained unmatched. CDR3 length: 19 residues. CDR1 SQVTM and CDR2 ANQGSEA come from the germline V gene. CDR3 DNA: TGCAGCTTGGGGATCACGGGACTAGCGGGAGCTTTTTTCACAGATACGCAGTATTTT. As protein: CSLGITGLAGAFFTDTQYF.

This clonotype was found a few times. This may stem from a read error, because a much larger clone lies one nucleotide away. The chain combines TRBV20-1 with TRBJ2-7; TRBD2 agrees at 11 bases. Germline loops: CDR1 DFQATT, CDR2 SNEGSKA (reference sequence). V shed 2 bases and J 3 bases; nucleotides not matched to a gene: 9. The CDR3 covers 16 residues. For the CDR3, the DNA is TGCAGTGCTAGACTCTTGGGACTAGCGGCAGGCTACGAGCAGTACTTC. It encodes CSARLLGLAAGYEQYF.

This clonotype was counted at least ten times. The V call is TRBV20-1, the J call TRBJ1-2; possibly TRBD1 for D (5 bases). V dropped 7 bases and J dropped 4 bases, with 16 bases sitting between them. The CDR3 covers 13 residues. In germline, CDR1 is DFQATT, CDR2 SNEGSKA (reference sequence). The CDR3 bases are TGCAGTGTTCCCGGGGGGGAGGGCTATGGCTACACCTTC. Protein product: CSVPGGEGYGYTF.

As regards this clonotype: The conserved final phenylalanine or tryptophan is absent from the CDR3, which likely points to a read error. The chain joins TRBV19 to TRBJ2-5, with D possibly being TRBD1 (5 bases). The ends were cut back, 5 bases at V and 0 bases at J, with 16 bases in the middle. CDR1 LNHDA and CDR2 SQIVND come from the germline V gene (reference sequence). The CDR3 is 16 amino acids. The CDR3 region has the DNA TGTGCCAGTAGTGTTGCGGTTGGGGCGTACCAAGAGACCCAGTACTGC. Translation: CASSVAVGAYQETQYC.

The V call is TRBV7-3, the J call TRBJ2-3; TRBD2 matches 15 bases. CDR3 size: 17 residues. V dropped 5 bases and J dropped 3; count of bases not matched to a gene: 6. Germline assignment: CDR1 SGHTA and CDR2 FQGTGA. The CDR3: CASSNGLAGGWTDTQYF. As DNA, the CDR3 is TGTGCCAGCAGCAATGGACTAGCGGGAGGGTGGACAGATACGCAGTATTTT.

The rearrangement links TRBV4-3 to TRBJ1-5, with D maybe TRBD1 (5 bases). The CDR3 covers 14 residues. Germline loops: CDR1 LGHNA, CDR2 YSLEER. The V end lost 0 bases, the J end lost 11 bases, and 14 bases lay between the germline ends. The CDR3 loop reads CASSQDLGGETQHF. The CDR3 DNA follows: TGCGCCAGCAGCCAAGATCTGGGGGGAGAGACCCAGCATTTT.

This clonotype was picked up many times. The chain couples TRBV30 to TRBJ2-7, with a tentative D call TRBD1 (6 bases). The CDR3 has 13 residues. Germline CDR1 is GTSNPN and CDR2 is SVGIG (reference sequence). Trimming stripped 5 bases from V and 1 base from J, with 12 bases between. CDR3 loop: CAWYDRFSYEQYF. In DNA, the CDR3 is TGTGCCTGGTACGACAGGTTTTCCTACGAGCAGTACTTC.

Only one count was recorded for this clonotype. The junction shows a germline mismatch at one end, possibly a read error. The chain uses TRBV11-3 and TRBJ2-2; D remains ambiguous. Germline V gene lookup returns CDR1 SGHNT and CDR2 YENEEA. This CDR3 is built from 14 residues. The CDR3 sequence: CASSFRKRSGELFF. CDR3 DNA sequence: TGCGCCAGCAGCTTCCGAAAAAGGTCCGGGGAGCTGTTTTTT.

With respect to this clonotype: Relative to the germline gene, one junction end is altered; a read error may explain this. Here the CDR3 DNA reads TGCGCCAGCAGCTTGGAACAGATCTACAACGAGCAGTTCTTC. It is translated as CASSLEQIYNEQFF. The V and J genes are TRBV5-1 and TRBJ2-1; D not certain. The length of the CDR3 is 14 residues. CDR1 is SGHRS and CDR2 is YFSETQ in the germline V gene.

This clonotype has ten or more counts. The chain has TRBV5-5 and TRBJ1-5, with TRBD1 as a possible D gene (5 bases). Trimming pared 2 bases from V and 0 bases from J, leaving 9 bases between. This CDR3 has 15 residues. CDR1 SGHKS and CDR2 YYEKEE come from the germline V gene (reference sequence). CDR3 protein: CASSFGTNSNQPQHF. The CDR3 nucleotides are TGTGCCAGCAGCTTTGGGACTAATAGCAATCAGCCCCAGCATTTT.

Ten or more counts support this clonotype. The rearrangement uses TRBV30 and TRBJ1-5; D is perhaps TRBD1 (5 bases). The V gene's germline CDR1 is GTSNPN and CDR2 SVGIG (reference sequence). The CDR3 has 15 residues. V was shortened by 3 bases and J by 3 bases, with 15 bases between the two germline ends. CDR3 bases: TGTGCCTGGAGCCGACGGGGACTGATCAATCAGCCCCAGCATTTT. Its translation is CAWSRRGLINQPQHF.

This clonotype appeared many times. This rearrangement joins TRBV20-1 to TRBJ2-7; 8 bases fit TRBD1. The germline V gene has CDR1 DFQATT and CDR2 SNEGSKA (reference sequence). Losses at the gene ends were 1 base for V and 2 bases for J; bases not matched to a gene: 4. The CDR3 is 14 amino acids. CDR3 DNA sequence: TGCAGTGCTAGAGGACAGGGGCAACCCTACGAGCAGTACTTC. Protein product: CSARGQGQPYEQYF.

This chain links TRBV29-1 with TRBJ2-2; TRBD1 aligns across 11 bases. CDR3 length: 15 amino acids. The V gene end was trimmed by 8 bases and the J gene end by 7 bases; junction bases not matched to a gene: 12. Germline lookup yields CDR1 SQVTM and CDR2 ANQGSEA. The CDR3 sequence: CSSDGQGAVIGELFF. CDR3 nucleotide sequence: TGCAGCAGTGATGGACAGGGGGCCGTTATCGGGGAGCTGTTTTTT.

This chain connects TRBV4-3 to TRBJ2-5, with D perhaps TRBD2 (5 bases). The CDR3 loop spans 15 amino acids. CDR1 is LGHNA and CDR2 is YSLEER in the germline V gene. V lost 0 bases and J lost 3, with 11 bases in between. Here the CDR3 DNA reads TGCGCCAGCAGCCAAGATGGTGGGAGAAAAGAGACCCAGTACTTC. Translating it yields CASSQDGGRKETQYF.

In regard to this clonotype: One end of the junction fails to match germline, which may point to a read error. The chain combines TRBV18 with TRBJ2-7; D gene uncertain. Germline V gene data show CDR1 as KGHSH and CDR2 as LQKENI. CDR3 length: 16 residues. The CDR3 nucleotides are TGTGCCAGCTCACCACTGCCTAGTGAGCTCCCCTACGAGCAGCACTTC. This sequence encodes CASSPLPSELPYEQHF.

In this sample, this clonotype turned up many times. The chain couples TRBV4-1 to TRBJ2-7, with TRBD2 matching over 7 bases. Germline V CDR1 and CDR2: MGHRA, YSYEKL. After removal of 4 bases from V and 0 bases from J, the junction contained 9 bases not matched to a gene. The CDR3 loop spans 16 amino acids. The CDR3 DNA reads as TGCGCCAGCAGCCCTACGAGCGGGACCAGCTCCTACGAGCAGTACTTC. This encodes CASSPTSGTSSYEQYF.

The rearrangement links TRBV5-1 to TRBJ1-2; D ambiguous. Germline CDR1 is SGHRS and CDR2 is YFSETQ. Between the trimmed V and J ends, which lost 0 bases and 2 bases, there was a span of 8 bases. This CDR3 has 14 residues. The CDR3 spells CASSLARRNYGYTF. Written as DNA, the CDR3 is TGCGCCAGCAGCTTGGCCCGCAGAAACTATGGCTACACCTTC.

This clonotype showed up many times. CDR3 protein: CASSWGQGDREQYF. The CDR3 coding sequence is TGTGCCAGCAGCTGGGGACAGGGTGATCGCGAGCAGTACTTC. The J gene is TRBJ2-7, the V gene TRBV7-8; 9 bases map to TRBD1. This CDR3 has 14 amino acids. Germline assignment: CDR1 SGHVS and CDR2 FQNEAQ. V trimming: 4 bases; J trimming: 6 bases; junction bases outside the gene matches: 7.

This clonotype was found many times. The DNA is left out, because the CDR3 cannot be placed on it with certainty; the CDR3 is given as TCRdb lists it. The chain combines TRBV30 with TRBJ2-7; the table's TRBD1 call for D was not verified on the DNA. With termini counted, the CDR3 has 12 amino acids. The germline gives CDR1 GTSNPN, CDR2 SVGIG (reference sequence). The CDR3 reads CAWASGTYEQCF.

This clonotype was seen many times. The chain is built from TRBV7-6 and TRBJ2-6; a possible D gene is TRBD2 (5 bases). The V gene lost 1 base and the J gene lost 4 bases, with 14 bases spanning the gap. The CDR3 extends over 17 amino acids. Looked up from germline, CDR1 is SGHVS and CDR2 is FNYEAQ. The CDR3 nucleotides read TGTGCCAGCAGCTTAGAAGGGCGCGGGTCGGGGGCCAACGTCCTGACTTTC. It encodes CASSLEGRGSGANVLTF.

On this clonotype itself: A read error may be the cause here, since a much bigger clone is one base away. The V gene is TRBV11-2, the J gene TRBJ2-6, with D tentatively TRBD2 (5 bases). V lost 0 bases and J lost 12, with 12 bases in between. The CDR3 is made up of 14 amino acids. Germline V CDR1 and CDR2: SGHAT, FQNNGV. CDR3 sequence reads: CASSLESEAGVLTF. DNA for the CDR3: TGTGCCAGCAGCTTAGAGTCGGAGGCAGGCGTCCTGACTTTC.

This clonotype occurred many times. This may stem from a read error, because a much larger clone lies one nucleotide away. The chain has TRBV6-6 and TRBJ2-7, with a possible D match to TRBD2 (5 bases). The V end was cut by 7 bases, the J end by 4 bases, with 11 bases between. Germline lookup yields CDR1 MNHNY and CDR2 SVGAGI (reference sequence). CDR3 length equals 12 residues. The CDR3 sequence: CASTQTGYEQYF. The CDR3 coding sequence is TGTGCCAGCACCCAGACGGGGTACGAGCAGTACTTC.